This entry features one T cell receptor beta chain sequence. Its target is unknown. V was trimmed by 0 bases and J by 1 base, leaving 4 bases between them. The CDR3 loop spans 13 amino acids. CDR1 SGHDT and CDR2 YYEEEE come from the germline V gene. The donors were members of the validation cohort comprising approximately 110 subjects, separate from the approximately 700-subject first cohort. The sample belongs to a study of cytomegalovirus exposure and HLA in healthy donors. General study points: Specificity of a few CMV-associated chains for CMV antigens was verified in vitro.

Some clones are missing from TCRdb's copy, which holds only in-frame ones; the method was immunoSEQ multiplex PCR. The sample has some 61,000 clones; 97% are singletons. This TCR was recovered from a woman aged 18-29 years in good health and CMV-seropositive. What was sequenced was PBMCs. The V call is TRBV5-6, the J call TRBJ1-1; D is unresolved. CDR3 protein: CASSLGGNTEAFF. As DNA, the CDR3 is TGTGCCAGCAGCTTGGGAGGGAACACTGAAGCTTTCTTT. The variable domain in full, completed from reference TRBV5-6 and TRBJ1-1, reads DAGVTQSPTHLIKTRGQQVTLRCSPKSGHDTVSWYQQALGQGPQFIFQYYEEEERQRGNFPDRFSGHQFPNYSSELNVNALLLGDSALYLCASSLGGNTEAFFGQGTRLTVV.